This TCR beta chain was identified during a study of CD8 T cells in Susac syndrome. The authors carried out high-throughput sequencing of TCR beta. They applied it to CD8+ and CD4+ T cells obtained from blood. Random hexamers served to reverse transcribe roughly 0.5 to 1 ug RNA. One entry per CDR3 protein results from TCRdb running MiXCR on the immunoSEQ multiplex PCR reads. Of about 400,000 distinct CDR3 sequences detected, more than 80% appear once; the ten largest clones hold approximately 0.12%. This CDR3 region has 21 residues. Per germline, CDR1 SGHRS and CDR2 YFSETQ. J was trimmed by 4 bases and V by 4 bases; bases with no gene match: 24.

The V and J genes are TRBV5-1 and TRBJ2-3; 10 bases align to TRBD1. The source material was CD8+ T cells from PBMCs. The clonotype was recovered from a human donor with multiple sclerosis. Here the CDR3 reads CASSQPWGSTGGENKPDTQYF. CDR3 bases: TGCGCCAGCAGCCAACCCTGGGGCTCGACAGGGGGCGAGAATAAACCAGATACGCAGTATTTT.